The 24 T cell receptor beta chains below come from one sample, sequenced in a study of CD8 T cells in Susac syndrome. An input of about 0.45 to 1 ug of RNA was subjected to reverse transcription using random hexamers. MiXCR was run by TCRdb on the immunoSEQ multiplex PCR reads, yielding one entry per CDR3 protein. The sample gives tens of thousands of distinct CDR3 sequences, 95% of which show up once; 0.45% to 0.5% is in the top ten. Sequenced input: CD8+ T cells from PBMCs. These receptors were obtained from a human donor with Susac syndrome.

This rearrangement joins TRBV11-2 to TRBJ2-7; D may be TRBD2 (6 bases). Trimming cost V 3 bases and J 0 bases, with 21 bases left between them. Germline V lookup: CDR1 SGHAT, CDR2 FQNNGV. The CDR3 loop spans 18 amino acids. The CDR3: CASSLAGTVPLSSYEQYF. The DNA of the CDR3 is TGTGCCAGCAGCTTGGCGGGGACGGTTCCCCTCAGCTCCTACGAGCAGTACTTC.

A single count supports this clonotype. The chain recombines TRBV7-2 with TRBJ2-1; 8 bases agree with TRBD2. The ends lost 4 bases at V and 12 bases at J; junction bases unmatched: 17. Germline V gene data show CDR1 as SGHTA and CDR2 as FQGNSA. This CDR3 is 16 amino acids long. The chain's CDR3 is CASSSPGLDGSGGQFF. The CDR3 coding sequence is TGTGCCAGCAGCTCCCCGGGACTAGACGGGAGTGGTGGGCAGTTCTTC.

This rearrangement joins TRBV6-2 or TRBV6-3 to TRBJ2-3; TRBD1 might be the D (6 bases). With 6 bases removed from V and 14 bases from J, the gap between germline ends came to 21 bases. Germline V gene sequence: CDR1 MNHEY, CDR2 SVGEGT. This CDR3 contains 13 residues. CDR3 nucleotide sequence: TGTGCCAGCAGCCCTACCCCACAGGGTTCGTGGTATTTT. Protein: CASSPTPQGSWYF.

The chain couples TRBV4-3 to TRBJ2-2; D is uncertain. Trimming left V 1 base short and J 4 bases short, with 10 bases between. The CDR3 runs to 15 residues. Germline loops: CDR1 LGHNA, CDR2 YSLEER. CDR3 DNA sequence: TGCGCCAGCAGCCAAGTTCTCTACGGCACCGGGGAGCTGTTTTTT. This encodes CASSQVLYGTGELFF.

The CDR3 sequence is CSVESRGRTGELFF. The CDR3 coding sequence is TGCAGCGTTGAATCCAGGGGGCGGACGGGGGAGCTGTTTTTT. The V and J genes are TRBV29-1 and TRBJ2-2; 8 bases align to TRBD1. J was trimmed by 8 bases and V by 2 bases; bases with no gene match: 7. The CDR3 totals 14 residues. In germline, CDR1 is SQVTM, CDR2 ANQGSEA.

The rearrangement links TRBV29-1 to TRBJ1-2, with D perhaps matching TRBD1 (6 bases). This CDR3 is built from 13 residues. V was clipped by 1 base and J by 6 bases, with 12 bases between them. Germline V lookup: CDR1 SQVTM, CDR2 ANQGSEA. CDR3 nucleotides: TGCAGCGTTGAAGGCCGGGGGGCGGATGGCTACACCTTC. Encoded protein: CSVEGRGADGYTF.

The chain recombines TRBV28 with TRBJ2-6; D ambiguous. The CDR3 is 18 residues long. Germline V gives CDR1 MDHEN, CDR2 SYDVKM. Trimming removed 0 bases from V and 4 bases from J, with 16 bases in between. CDR3 in DNA: TGTGCCAGCAGTTTATGGCGAGGCCCACTGACAGGGGCCAACGTCCTGACTTTC. As protein: CASSLWRGPLTGANVLTF.

This chain connects TRBV29-1 to TRBJ1-1, with D tentatively TRBD1 (5 bases). CDR1 and CDR2 from the germline V gene are SQVTM and ANQGSEA. V was trimmed by 6 bases and J by 6 bases, leaving 20 bases between them. This CDR3 has 14 residues. DNA of the CDR3: TGCAGCGTCGTTGAGGGGAGCCTCGGGCCTGAAGCTTTCTTT. Translating it yields CSVVEGSLGPEAFF. Together with reference TRBV29-1 and TRBJ1-1, the CDR3 gives the full variable domain: SAVISQKPSRDICQRGTSLTIQCQVDSQVTMMFWYRQQPGQSLTLIATANQGSEATYESGFVIDKFPISRPNLTFSTLTVSNMSPEDSSIYLCSVVEGSLGPEAFFGQGTRLTVV.

The rearrangement uses TRBV6-6 and TRBJ1-2; weak D call: TRBD1 (6 bases). Germline CDR1 and CDR2: MNHNY and SVGAGI (reference sequence). V gave up 10 bases and J gave up 7 bases, with 19 bases separating them. The CDR3 length is 13 residues. CDR3 amino acids: CATRTALNAGYTF. The CDR3 DNA reads as TGTGCCACTCGGACAGCTCTCAACGCTGGCTACACCTTC.

This chain links TRBV27 with TRBJ2-7; either TRBD1 or TRBD2 may supply D (5 bases each). Germline V gene sequence: CDR1 MNHEY, CDR2 SMNVEV (reference sequence). The CDR3 runs to 14 residues. V was clipped by 4 bases and J by 7 bases, with 17 bases between them. The CDR3 here is CASSSPRGLGEQYF. The DNA of the CDR3 is TGTGCCAGCAGTTCCCCGAGGGGCTTGGGGGAGCAGTACTTC.

The chain links TRBV29-1 to TRBJ1-5; D remains ambiguous. CDR1 is SQVTM and CDR2 is ANQGSEA in the germline V gene. Trimming took off 5 bases at V and 2 bases at J, with 10 bases between the two ends. The CDR3 runs 13 residues. DNA for the CDR3: TGCAGCGTTACCTTTGAGGGCAATCAGCCCCAGCATTTT. It specifies CSVTFEGNQPQHF.

The chain employs TRBV4-1 and TRBJ2-3, with 10 bases that match TRBD2. J gave up 2 bases and V 3 bases, and 5 bases lay outside the gene matches. Germline V gives CDR1 MGHRA, CDR2 YSYEKL. The CDR3 runs to 16 residues. The CDR3 region is CASSQGLARPTDTQYF. The CDR3 DNA is TGCGCCAGCAGCCAGGGACTAGCGAGACCCACAGATACGCAGTATTTT.

The J gene is TRBJ2-1, the V gene TRBV2; 10 bases fit TRBD2. Germline trimming cut 5 bases from V and 3 bases from J; bases unmatched to any gene: 7. Germline V lookup: CDR1 SNHLY, CDR2 FYNNEI. This CDR3 spans 16 amino acids. This chain's CDR3 is CASSLLGTSVYNEQFF. The CDR3 coding sequence is TGTGCCAGCAGTCTCCTGGGGACTAGCGTCTACAATGAGCAGTTCTTC.

The chain couples TRBV18 to TRBJ2-3, with 12 bases that match TRBD2. Trimming removed 8 bases from V and 5 bases from J; junction bases left unmatched: 5. The germline V gene encodes CDR1 KGHSH and CDR2 LQKENI. The CDR3 is 14 amino acids. The CDR3 region is CASRLAGEVDTQYF. In DNA, the CDR3 is TGTGCCAGCCGACTAGCGGGAGAGGTAGATACGCAGTATTTT.

This clonotype was seen a handful of times. The chain uses TRBV7-9 and TRBJ2-3, with 8 positions matching TRBD1. Looked up from germline, CDR1 is SEHNR and CDR2 is FQNEAQ (reference sequence). V shed 4 bases and J 1 base; nucleotides not matched to a gene: 4. The CDR3 covers 15 residues. DNA of the CDR3: TGTGCCAGCAGCTCCGACAGGGGTGGCACAGATACGCAGTATTTT. Translation: CASSSDRGGTDTQYF. The full variable domain, rest sourced from reference TRBV7-9 and TRBJ2-3, is DTGVSQNPRHKITKRGQNVTFRCDPISEHNRLYWYRQTLGQGPEFLTYFQNEAQLEKSRLLSDRFSAERPKGSFSTLEIQRTEQGDSAMYLCASSSDRGGTDTQYFGPGTRLTVL.

The chain recombines TRBV7-2 with TRBJ2-1; TRBD2 matches at 11 bases. J gave up 7 bases and V 2 bases, and 4 bases lay outside the gene matches. The CDR3 loop spans 15 amino acids. CDR1 is SGHTA and CDR2 is FQGNSA in the germline V gene. CDR3 in amino acids: CASSLTSGSQNEQFF. The DNA for the CDR3 is TGTGCCAGCAGCTTAACTAGCGGGAGTCAGAATGAGCAGTTCTTC.

The chain uses TRBV12-3 or TRBV12-4 and TRBJ2-3; 10 positions agree with TRBD1. The CDR3 is 16 amino acids. J was trimmed by 1 base and V by 5 bases; bases with no gene match: 6. The CDR3 DNA is TGTGCCAGCAGTGACCGGGACAGGGGTCGCACAGATACGCAGTATTTT. This encodes CASSDRDRGRTDTQYF.

The V and J genes are TRBV29-1 and TRBJ2-5; no firm D call. CDR3 length: 14 residues. V gave up 1 base and J gave up 2 bases, with 11 bases separating them. The germline gives CDR1 SQVTM, CDR2 ANQGSEA. The CDR3 DNA reads TGCAGCGTTGAAGGTGGGCCTTTTCAAGAGACCCAGTACTTC. This sequence encodes CSVEGGPFQETQYF.

The count of this clonotype is one. The V and J genes are TRBV10-3 and TRBJ2-7; D is possibly TRBD2 (6 bases). CDR1 ENHRY and CDR2 SYGVKD come from the germline V gene. The CDR3 is 11 residues long. The V end was cut by 7 bases, the J end by 6 bases, with 10 bases between. The CDR3 region is CAIKAGREQYF. The CDR3 DNA reads TGTGCCATCAAGGCGGGACGCGAGCAGTACTTC.

J is TRBJ2-1 and V is TRBV29-1, with TRBD2 identical over 13 bases. V lost 0 bases, J lost 8 bases, and 1 base stayed unmatched. In germline, CDR1 is SQVTM, CDR2 ANQGSEA. The CDR3 covers 14 residues. DNA of the CDR3: TGCAGCGTTGAAGAAGGACTAGCGGGAGATGAGCAGTTCTTC. Amino acids: CSVEEGLAGDEQFF.

This clonotype was counted a single time. The chain employs TRBV7-9 and TRBJ1-2; D not certain. V was clipped by 1 base and J by 2 bases, with 11 bases between them. Germline CDR1 is SEHNR and CDR2 is FQNEAQ (reference sequence). The CDR3 is 15 amino acids. CDR3: CASSLDRETNYGYTF. CDR3 DNA sequence: TGTGCCAGCAGCTTAGACCGGGAGACCAACTATGGCTACACCTTC. The variable domain in full, with the rest retrieved from reference TRBV7-9 and TRBJ1-2, is DTGVSQNPRHKITKRGQNVTFRCDPISEHNRLYWYRQTLGQGPEFLTYFQNEAQLEKSRLLSDRFSAERPKGSFSTLEIQRTEQGDSAMYLCASSLDRETNYGYTFGSGTRLTVV.

The V gene is TRBV30, the J gene TRBJ2-7; 7 bases are a match to TRBD2. J lost 0 bases, V lost 3 bases, and 2 bases had no gene match. The V gene's germline CDR1 is GTSNPN and CDR2 SVGIG (reference sequence). The CDR3 contains 13 residues. The CDR3 here is CAWSRTSSYEQYF. The CDR3 coding sequence is TGTGCCTGGAGCAGGACTAGCTCCTACGAGCAGTACTTC.

For this clonotype: A junction boundary mismatches the germline segment, possibly from a read error. V is TRBV11-2 and J is TRBJ2-5, with no clear D. The CDR3 is 14 amino acids. CDR1 and CDR2 (germline): SGHAT, FQNNGV. The CDR3: CASTLDPTQETQYF. As DNA, the CDR3 is TGTGCCAGCACCTTAGATCCCACACAAGAGACCCAGTACTTC. The full variable domain, with the rest looked up from reference TRBV11-2 and TRBJ2-5, is EAGVAQSPRYKIIEKRQSVAFWCNPISGHATLYWYQQILGQGPKLLIQFQNNGVVDDSQLPKDRFSAERLKGVDSTLKIQPAKLEDSAVYLCASTLDPTQETQYFGPGTRLLVL.

V is TRBV6-5 and J is TRBJ2-7; TRBD1 matches at 8 bases. Per the germline V gene, CDR1 is MNHEY and CDR2 is SVGAGI. This CDR3 comprises 13 residues. Germline trimming cut 6 bases from V and 2 bases from J; bases unmatched to any gene: 3. CDR3 DNA sequence: TGTGCCAGCAGCTCGACAGGGGCCTACGAGCAGTACTTC. This codes for CASSSTGAYEQYF.